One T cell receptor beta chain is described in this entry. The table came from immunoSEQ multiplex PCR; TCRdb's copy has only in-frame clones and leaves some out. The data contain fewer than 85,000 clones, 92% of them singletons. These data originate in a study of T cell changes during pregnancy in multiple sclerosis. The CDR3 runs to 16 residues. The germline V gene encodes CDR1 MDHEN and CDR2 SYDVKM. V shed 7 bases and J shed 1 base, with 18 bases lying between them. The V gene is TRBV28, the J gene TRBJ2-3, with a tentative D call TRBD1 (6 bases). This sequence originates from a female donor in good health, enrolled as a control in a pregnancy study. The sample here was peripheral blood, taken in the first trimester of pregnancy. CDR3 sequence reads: CASNWNDRRRTDTQYF. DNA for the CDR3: TGTGCCAGCAACTGGAACGACAGGCGACGCACAGATACGCAGTATTTT.